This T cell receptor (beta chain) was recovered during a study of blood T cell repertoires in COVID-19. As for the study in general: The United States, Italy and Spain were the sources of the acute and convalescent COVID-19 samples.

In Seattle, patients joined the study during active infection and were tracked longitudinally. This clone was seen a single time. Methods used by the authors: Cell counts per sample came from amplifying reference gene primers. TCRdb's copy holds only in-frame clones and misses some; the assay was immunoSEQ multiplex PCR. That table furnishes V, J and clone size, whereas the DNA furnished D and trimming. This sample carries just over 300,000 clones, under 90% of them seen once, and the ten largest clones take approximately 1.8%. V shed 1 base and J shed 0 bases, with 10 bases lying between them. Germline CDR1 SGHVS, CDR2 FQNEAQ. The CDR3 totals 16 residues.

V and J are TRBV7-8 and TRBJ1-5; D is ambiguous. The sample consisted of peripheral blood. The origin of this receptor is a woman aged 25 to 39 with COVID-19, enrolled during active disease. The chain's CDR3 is CASSLVEGSSNQPQHF. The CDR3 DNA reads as TGTGCCAGCAGCTTAGTTGAGGGAAGTAGCAATCAGCCCCAGCATTTT.